The 13 T cell receptor beta chains below come from one sample, sequenced in a study of blood T cell repertoires in COVID-19 (TCRdb year 2020). Library generation was performed with the immunoSEQ multiplex PCR assay. Drawn from immuneACCESS, this table holds only the in-frame rearrangements with V and J called that TCRdb kept. Clones are partly lost; checked studies trace under half to an unresolved V gene and leave the rest unexplained. The sample contains about 300,000 clones, around 86% of them found a single time. 10% of the sample rests with the top ten. The sequencing sample was made of PBMCs or T cells enriched from blood (not recorded which). The receptors stem from a young woman who had recovered from COVID-19.

The J gene is TRBJ1-5, the V gene TRBV7-9; TRBD1 agrees at 8 bases. V shed 5 bases and J 5 bases; nucleotides not matched to a gene: 5. CDR1 is SEHNR, CDR2 FQNEAQ, per germline (reference sequence). The CDR3 is 14 amino acids. The CDR3 protein is CASSITGGHQPQHF. The CDR3 DNA sequence: TGTGCCAGCAGCATTACAGGGGGGCATCAGCCCCAGCATTTT.

The V and J genes are TRBV27 and TRBJ1-5; tentative D call: TRBD1 (6 bases). The CDR3 length is 15 residues. Germline-derived CDR1 and CDR2 are MNHEY and SMNVEV (reference sequence). Trimming removed 3 bases at V and 3 bases at J, with 12 bases between. CDR3 nucleotide sequence: TGTGCCAGCAGTTTTTTAGGACAGATCAATCAGCCCCAGCATTTT. Its protein product is CASSFLGQINQPQHF.

The chain recombines TRBV6-5 with TRBJ1-1; weak D call: TRBD1 (5 bases). The ends were cut back, 2 bases at V and 7 bases at J, with 14 bases in the middle. From germline, CDR1 is MNHEY and CDR2 SVGAGI. This CDR3 is built from 14 residues. Here the CDR3 DNA reads TGTGCCAGCAGTTACCGGAGGGGAGGGGATGAAGCTTTCTTT. This codes for CASSYRRGGDEAFF.

The chain recombines TRBV9 with TRBJ1-2; D is undetermined. CDR3 length: 12 residues. The ends were cut back, 5 bases at V and 2 bases at J, with 7 bases in the middle. Germline CDR1 is SGDLS and CDR2 is YYNGEE. This CDR3 is CASRSGNYGYTF. DNA for the CDR3: TGTGCCAGCAGGTCGGGGAACTATGGCTACACCTTC.

The chain combines TRBV18 with TRBJ1-1; D not resolved. V lost 2 bases, J lost 3 bases, and 10 bases lay in between. Germline V gene lookup returns CDR1 KGHSH and CDR2 LQKENI. The CDR3 covers 14 residues. The DNA for the CDR3 is TGTGCCAGCTCACCAGAGGGCCCGCACACTGAAGCTTTCTTT. Its translation is CASSPEGPHTEAFF. The full variable domain, rest sourced from reference TRBV18 and TRBJ1-1, is NAGVMQNPRHLVRRRGQEARLRCSPMKGHSHVYWYRQLPEEGLKFMVYLQKENIIDESGMPKERFSAEFPKEGPSILRIQQVVRGDSAAYFCASSPEGPHTEAFFGQGTRLTVV.

The chain employs TRBV5-1 and TRBJ1-1, with D possibly TRBD1 on 5 matching bases. V lost 4 bases to trimming and J lost 5 bases, with 9 bases between them. Germline CDR1 reads SGHRS; CDR2 reads YFSETQ. CDR3 size: 12 residues. The CDR3 is CASSPGWTEAFF. The CDR3 coding sequence is TGCGCCAGCAGCCCAGGGTGGACTGAAGCTTTCTTT. Using reference TRBV5-1 and TRBJ1-1 for the parts outside the CDR3, the full variable domain is KAGVTQTPRYLIKTRGQQVTLSCSPISGHRSVSWYQQTPGQGLQFLFEYFSETQRNKGNFPGRFSGRQFSNSRSEMNVSTLELGDSALYLCASSPGWTEAFFGQGTRLTVV.

The chain couples TRBV19 to TRBJ2-5; 9 bases are a match to TRBD2. Germline V gene sequence: CDR1 LNHDA, CDR2 SQIVND (reference sequence). Losses at the gene ends were 3 bases for V and 5 bases for J; bases not matched to a gene: 10. CDR3 length equals 16 residues. The CDR3 protein is CASSIGGLAGLETQYF. The DNA of the CDR3 is TGTGCCAGTAGTATTGGGGGGCTAGCGGGATTGGAGACCCAGTACTTC.

V is TRBV5-8 and J is TRBJ2-7; D not certain. Trimming pared 0 bases from V and 4 bases from J, leaving 11 bases between. This CDR3 comprises 14 residues. Germline lookup yields CDR1 SGHTS and CDR2 YDEGEE. The CDR3 DNA is TGTGCCAGCAGCTTGGATCCTAGGCAATACGAGCAGTACTTC. Its protein product is CASSLDPRQYEQYF.

The chain combines TRBV10-2 with TRBJ2-1, with TRBD2 matching over 12 bases. With 6 bases clipped from V and 8 bases from J, the junction kept 8 bases outside the gene matches. Germline loops: CDR1 WSHSY, CDR2 SAAADI. CDR3 size: 15 residues. This CDR3 reads CASSPLAGGPHEQFF. CDR3 DNA sequence: TGCGCCAGCAGCCCCCTAGCGGGAGGGCCCCATGAGCAGTTCTTC.

The chain is built from TRBV13 and TRBJ1-6; D gene unclear. Germline V lookup: CDR1 PRHDT, CDR2 FYEKMQ (reference sequence). Trimming removed 4 bases from V and 5 bases from J, with 6 bases in between. The CDR3 has 13 amino acids. DNA of the CDR3: TGTGCCAGCAGCTCATCAGATAATTCACCCCTCCACTTT. As protein: CASSSSDNSPLHF.

The chain has TRBV28 and TRBJ1-3; 7 bases agree with TRBD1. Germline CDR1 and CDR2: MDHEN and SYDVKM. The CDR3 length is 17 residues. V lost 5 bases and J lost 0; bases outside the gene matches: 10. CDR3 in amino acids: CASSVGQHGTSGNTIYF. In DNA form, the CDR3 reads TGTGCCAGCAGTGTGGGACAGCACGGGACCTCTGGAAACACCATATATTTT. The full variable domain, completed using reference TRBV28 and TRBJ1-3, is DVKVTQSSRYLVKRTGEKVFLECVQDMDHENMFWYRQDPGLGLRLIYFSYDVKMKEKGDIPEGYSVSREKKERFSLILESASTNQTSMYLCASSVGQHGTSGNTIYFGEGSWLTVV.

The rearrangement uses TRBV12-5 and TRBJ2-1; D perhaps matches TRBD2 (6 bases). The CDR3 extends over 17 amino acids. Germline V gives CDR1 LGHNT, CDR2 FRNRAP. V was shortened by 1 base and J by 3 bases, with 16 bases between the two germline ends. The CDR3 DNA follows: TGTGCTAGTGGTTTGGGTATTGGCGGGGATCTCTACAATGAGCAGTTCTTC. It translates to CASGLGIGGDLYNEQFF.

This sequence joins TRBV10-3 and TRBJ2-1; TRBD2 agrees at 7 bases. The CDR3 is 15 residues long. Losses at the gene ends were 6 bases for V and 0 bases for J; bases not matched to a gene: 5. Per the germline V gene, CDR1 is ENHRY and CDR2 is SYGVKD. CDR3 protein: CAIRGAGSSYNEQFF. The CDR3 nucleotides are TGTGCCATCAGGGGAGCGGGGAGCTCCTACAATGAGCAGTTCTTC.